This passage covers 18 T cell receptor beta chains from one sample sequenced in a study of memory CD4+ T cells and cytomegalovirus serostatus. The sort gate was single viable CD3+CD4+CD8-CD45RO+ cells for memory CD4+ T cells. The table came from immunoSEQ multiplex PCR; TCRdb's copy has only in-frame clones and leaves some out. The table has around 50,000 clones, roughly 78% seen once. The sample was memory CD4+ T cells from blood. Receptors originate from an adult in good health and CMV-seronegative.

This chain links TRBV7-3 with TRBJ2-1, with D possibly being TRBD1 (6 bases). V was shortened by 1 base and J by 9 bases, with 16 bases between the two germline ends. CDR3 length: 15 residues. CDR1 SGHTA and CDR2 FQGTGA come from the germline V gene. CDR3 nucleotide sequence: TGTGCCAGCAGCTTAAGGCAGGGGTCCCACGGTGAGCAGTTCTTC. Translated: CASSLRQGSHGEQFF.

V and J are TRBV29-1 and TRBJ1-1, with D maybe TRBD1 (5 bases). Trimming took off 6 bases at V and 2 bases at J, with 13 bases between the two ends. The germline CDR1 and CDR2 sequences are SQVTM and ANQGSEA. CDR3 length equals 13 residues. CDR3 sequence reads: CSVTGTSNTEAFF. The CDR3 nucleotides read TGCAGCGTCACGGGGACTTCCAACACTGAAGCTTTCTTT.

The V call is TRBV29-1, the J call TRBJ2-7; 7 bases are a match to TRBD1. CDR3 length equals 16 residues. Trimming cost V 4 bases and J 7 bases; bases outside gene matches: 19. Germline V gene data show CDR1 as SQVTM and CDR2 as ANQGSEA. CDR3 sequence reads: CSVAHPTGTGSREQYF. The CDR3 DNA reads TGCAGCGTTGCTCACCCGACAGGGACCGGGTCGAGGGAGCAGTACTTC.

The chain combines TRBV19 with TRBJ1-2, with 9 bases matching TRBD1. Germline V gives CDR1 LNHDA, CDR2 SQIVND (reference sequence). V lost 3 bases, J lost 5 bases, and 1 base stayed unmatched. This CDR3 has 13 amino acids. CDR3 amino acids: CASSMGQGYGYTF. In DNA, the CDR3 is TGTGCCAGTAGTATGGGACAGGGTTATGGCTACACCTTC.

The genes are TRBV4-3 and TRBJ1-6; unclear D gene. Trimming removed 3 bases at V and 10 bases at J, with 10 bases between. CDR1 is LGHNA and CDR2 is YSLEER in the germline V gene. The CDR3 contains 13 residues. The CDR3 spells CASSQIPGSPLHF. Written as DNA, the CDR3 is TGCGCCAGCAGCCAGATCCCGGGGTCACCCCTCCACTTT.

Only a few counts were recorded for this clone. V is TRBV5-1 and J is TRBJ2-5; 7 bases align to TRBD2. The V segment lost 4 bases and the J segment 2 bases; nucleotides outside the gene matches: 8. The CDR3 has 15 amino acids. Germline CDR1 and CDR2: SGHRS and YFSETQ. The CDR3 spells CASSTRLAGQETQYF. As DNA, the CDR3 is TGCGCCAGCAGCACGCGACTAGCTGGGCAAGAGACCCAGTACTTC.

This clone was found once. V usage is TRBV4-2 and J usage is TRBJ2-1; the D gene is possibly TRBD1 (5 bases). CDR1 is LGHNA, CDR2 YNFKEQ, per germline. V lost 1 base and J lost 0, with 7 bases in between. The CDR3 extends over 15 amino acids. The CDR3 DNA reads as TGTGCCAGCAGCCAAGTCCAGGGCTCCTACAATGAGCAGTTCTTC. It encodes CASSQVQGSYNEQFF.

This clone has a single count. The gene calls are TRBV28 and TRBJ1-6; D gene uncertain. Germline V lookup: CDR1 MDHEN, CDR2 SYDVKM. The length of the CDR3 is 13 residues. Trimming left V 11 bases short and J 10 bases short, with 18 bases between. The CDR3 DNA reads as TGTGCCGGGTCTCTCGGTTGGCGCTCACCCCTCCACTTT. Its protein is CAGSLGWRSPLHF.

This clone has just one count. The CDR3 sequence is CSVEGDRVGYGYTF. Here the CDR3 DNA reads TGCAGCGTTGAAGGGGACAGGGTCGGCTATGGCTACACCTTC. The chain uses TRBV29-1 and TRBJ1-2; TRBD1 agrees at 9 bases. Trimming removed 1 base from V and 4 bases from J; junction bases left unmatched: 4. Germline assignment: CDR1 SQVTM and CDR2 ANQGSEA. The CDR3 has 14 residues.

The gene calls are TRBV4-2 and TRBJ1-1, with D hard to call. V was trimmed by 0 bases and J by 1 base, leaving 6 bases between them. The germline V gene encodes CDR1 LGHNA and CDR2 YNFKEQ. This CDR3 region has 14 residues. The CDR3 DNA reads as TGTGCCAGCAGCCAAGATTTGCAGAACACTGAAGCTTTCTTT. This translates into CASSQDLQNTEAFF.

The V gene is TRBV19, the J gene TRBJ2-2; D unresolved. The CDR3 has 14 residues. The germline V and J ends were trimmed by 11 bases and 5 bases, with 18 bases remaining between them. Germline assignment: CDR1 LNHDA and CDR2 SQIVND (reference sequence). CDR3 in DNA: TGTGCCTCTAGGAAGGGATTTAGTACCGGGGAGCTGTTTTTT. It yields the protein CASRKGFSTGELFF. Filled out from reference TRBV19 and TRBJ2-2, the complete variable domain reads DGGITQSPKYLFRKEGQNVTLSCEQNLNHDAMYWYRQDPGQGLRLIYYSQIVNDFQKGDIAEGYSVSREKKESFPLTVTSAQKNPTAFYLCASRKGFSTGELFFGEGSRLTVL.

This clone was observed a handful of times. V gene TRBV7-3 combines with J gene TRBJ2-5; 7 bases agree with TRBD1. The trim removed 8 bases at V and 2 bases at J, leaving 11 bases unmatched. CDR1 and CDR2 (germline): SGHTA, FQGTGA. This CDR3 region has 15 residues. The DNA of the CDR3 is TGTGCCAGCGCCCGACAGGGAGTTCCACAAGAGACCCAGTACTTC. Translated: CASARQGVPQETQYF.

This rearrangement joins TRBV6-5 to TRBJ1-4; possible D gene TRBD1, 5 bases. The V gene lost 2 bases and the J gene lost 4 bases, with 14 bases spanning the gap. The germline CDR1 and CDR2 sequences are MNHEY and SVGAGI. The CDR3 totals 16 residues. This chain's CDR3 is CASSYEAPGGNEKLFF. CDR3 DNA: TGTGCCAGCAGTTACGAAGCACCGGGGGGTAATGAAAAACTGTTTTTT.

The rearrangement uses TRBV29-1 and TRBJ2-1; 8 nucleotides line up with TRBD1. V lost 8 bases, J lost 0 bases, and 9 bases stayed unmatched. Per the germline V gene, CDR1 is SQVTM and CDR2 is ANQGSEA. The CDR3 runs to 15 residues. The DNA for the CDR3 is TGCAGCTCTGCCCAGGGGGCTAGCTCCTACAATGAGCAGTTCTTC. Translation gives CSSAQGASSYNEQFF.

The chain is built from TRBV2 and TRBJ1-1, with 12 bases aligning to TRBD1. J lost 5 bases, V lost 7 bases, and 11 bases had no gene match. There are 16 residues in the CDR3. Germline-derived CDR1 and CDR2 are SNHLY and FYNNEI. CDR3 bases: TGTGCCAGCAAGTCCGGGACAGGGGGCAAAGGTACTGAAGCTTTCTTT. It is translated as CASKSGTGGKGTEAFF.

This clone is medium-sized. V is TRBV7-2 and J is TRBJ1-2; 8 bases are a match to TRBD1. V lost 3 bases and J lost 8; bases outside the gene matches: 8. The CDR3 length is 14 residues. Germline values: CDR1 SGHTA, CDR2 FQGNSA. The CDR3 DNA sequence: TGTGCCAGCAGCTTGGGGACAGGACTTGGAGGCTACACCTTC. It translates to CASSLGTGLGGYTF.

The rearrangement joins TRBV19 to TRBJ1-2; 7 bases are a match to TRBD1. V gave up 3 bases and J gave up 6 bases; unmatched junction bases: 22. Germline CDR1 is LNHDA and CDR2 is SQIVND (reference sequence). The CDR3 extends over 19 amino acids. CDR3 sequence reads: CASSISSTAGARGRHGYTF. For the CDR3, the DNA is TGTGCCAGTAGTATTTCCTCGACGGCCGGGGCCAGGGGGAGGCATGGCTACACCTTC.

This clone was recorded only once. The gene calls are TRBV6-5 and TRBJ1-1, with 7 positions matching TRBD1. The CDR3 extends over 13 amino acids. Germline loops: CDR1 MNHEY, CDR2 SVGAGI. V dropped 7 bases and J dropped 6; count of bases not matched to a gene: 8. The CDR3, as DNA: TGTGCCAGCAACCCCCGACAGGGTTCTGAAGCTTTCTTT. It specifies CASNPRQGSEAFF.